This T cell receptor (beta chain) stems from a study of radiotherapy plus CTLA-4 blockade in lung cancer. Treatment of patients with chemo-refractory metastatic non-small-cell lung cancer consisted of focal radiation plus CTLA-4 blockade with ipilimumab. As to this clone: Its target is not known.

Trimming took 4 bases from V and 5 from J; bases not matched to a gene: 13. This CDR3 is 18 amino acids long. The germline gives CDR1 SGHTA, CDR2 FQGTGA. The repertoire was sequenced with immunoSEQ multiplex PCR; TCRdb's copy has only in-frame clones and lacks some. The profile shows 80,000 to 100,000 clones, about four fifths of them singletons. Notes on the study in general: An expansion of tumor-derived TCR clones occurred in blood after radiotherapy plus ipilimumab. With interferon-beta, early dynamics of blood T cell clones were reported to best predict response.

The chain couples TRBV7-3 to TRBJ2-3, with 12 bases aligning to TRBD2. This TCR was sampled from a human donor with non-small cell lung cancer who had a partial response to radiotherapy plus ipilimumab. Some clones in this sample may be carry-over from other donors' samples. This material consisted of peripheral blood, taken from a patient treated with radiotherapy plus ipilimumab. The CDR3: CASSSLRLAGALIDTQYF. CDR3 DNA: TGTGCCAGCAGCTCCCTCCGACTAGCGGGAGCCCTAATAGATACGCAGTATTTT. Using reference TRBV7-3 and TRBJ2-3 for the parts outside the CDR3, the full variable domain is GAGVSQTPSNKVTEKGKYVELRCDPISGHTALYWYRQSLGQGPEFLIYFQGTGAADDSGLPNDRFFAVRPEGSVSTLKIQRTERGDSAVYLCASSSLRLAGALIDTQYFGPGTRLTVL.